This T cell receptor beta chain stems from a study of blood T cell repertoires in COVID-19. At the level of the study: Acute-phase and convalescent COVID-19 samples originated in the United States, Italy and Spain. From T cells, B-cell-depleted T cells, or PBMCs came the material, which was cDNA or gDNA.

How the authors handled the data: From reference gene primer amplification, estimates of nucleated cell counts were derived. TCRdb keeps only in-frame clones here, not all; method: immunoSEQ multiplex PCR. V, J and clone size reflect that table, while D and trimming were determined from the DNA. The sample has roughly 180,000 clones; less than 85% are singletons. This CDR3 has 18 amino acids. The junction had 10 bases not matched to a gene; V was cut back by 0 bases and J by 1 base. The germline CDR1 and CDR2 sequences are SGHRS and YFSETQ. The source of this sequence is a human donor in a cohort sampled during active COVID-19. The J gene is TRBJ2-5, the V gene TRBV5-1, with TRBD2 matching over 9 bases. Input material: peripheral blood. In nucleotides, the CDR3 is TGCGCCAGCAGCTTGGCTGGTTTGACAGCGGGGGGCCAAGAGACCCAGTACTTC. Its protein product is CASSLAGLTAGGQETQYF.